This T cell receptor (beta chain) was captured by sequencing in a study of blood T cell repertoires in COVID-19. Across the study: Donors in the United States, Italy and Spain gave samples during acute or convalescent COVID-19. The analysed material was cDNA or gDNA that came from T cells, B-cell-depleted T cells, or PBMCs.

The assay was immunoSEQ multiplex PCR, and TCRdb's table has in-frame clones only and misses some. Of about 360,000 clones detected, 70% to 90% appear once; the ten largest clones hold about 3%. The CDR3 has 15 amino acids. J was trimmed by 8 bases and V by 4 bases; bases with no gene match: 10. The germline V gene has CDR1 MDHEN and CDR2 SYDVKM. The rearrangement joins TRBV28 to TRBJ1-4; the match to TRBD1 covers 7 bases. Material for sequencing was peripheral blood. This clonotype was sampled from a human donor in a cohort sampled during active COVID-19. CDR3 coding DNA: TGTGCCAGCAGTTCCACAGGGGCCCGGGGGGAAAAACTGTTTTTT. The encoded protein is CASSSTGARGEKLFF.